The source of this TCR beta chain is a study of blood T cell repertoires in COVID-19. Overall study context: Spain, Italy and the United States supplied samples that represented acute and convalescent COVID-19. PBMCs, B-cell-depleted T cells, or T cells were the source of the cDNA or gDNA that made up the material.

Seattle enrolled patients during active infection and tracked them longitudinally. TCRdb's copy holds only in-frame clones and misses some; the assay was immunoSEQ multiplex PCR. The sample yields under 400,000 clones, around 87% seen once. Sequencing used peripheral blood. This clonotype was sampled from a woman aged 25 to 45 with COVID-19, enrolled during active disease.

The CDR3 DNA reads as TGTGCCATCAGTGAGTCTCCTAGCGGGAGGGCCGGGGGCACAGATACGCAGTATTTT. This sequence encodes CAISESPSGRAGGTDTQYF. V and J are TRBV10-3 and TRBJ2-3, with TRBD2 matching over 12 bases. The CDR3 covers 19 residues. V trimming: 0 bases; J trimming: 1 base; junction bases outside the gene matches: 8. CDR1 and CDR2 (germline): ENHRY, SYGVKD.